This entry is about one T cell receptor beta chain. Its antigen remains unidentified. Looked up from germline, CDR1 is MNHEY and CDR2 is SVGAGI. Losses at the gene ends were 4 bases for V and 6 bases for J; bases not matched to a gene: 6. The CDR3 consists of 15 residues. It was the approximately 110-subject validation cohort, separate from the approximately 620-subject first cohort, to which the donors belonged. This entry is derived from a study of cytomegalovirus exposure and HLA in healthy donors. Study outcomes and limitations: The finding came from a later analysis; first-cohort TCR clusters tended to co-occur in the 130 or so validation repertoires.

Clones were sequenced by immunoSEQ multiplex PCR, and TCRdb holds only the in-frame ones, with some missing. Of approximately 60,000 clones listed, about 95% are singletons. V usage is TRBV6-5 and J usage is TRBJ1-6, with 7 positions matching TRBD1. This TCR was sampled from a woman younger than 30 in good health and CMV-seropositive. The sample was PBMCs. CDR3 loop: CASSSSNRGNSPLHF. CDR3 coding DNA: TGTGCCAGCAGTTCGTCCAACAGGGGTAATTCACCCCTCCACTTT.